This T cell receptor (beta chain) was captured by sequencing in a study of control samples from healthy donors and cancer patients. Clones were read by immunoSEQ multiplex PCR, and TCRdb kept only the in-frame ones, dropping some. The sample has approximately 160,000 clones; 80% to 95% are singletons. With 0 bases removed from V and 0 bases from J, the gap between germline ends came to 10 bases. This CDR3 spans 16 amino acids. In germline, CDR1 is SGHKS, CDR2 YYEKEE (reference sequence). Sequencing was done on a sample of blood. This TCR was recovered from a woman in her twenties or thirties in good health. This chain connects TRBV5-5 to TRBJ1-3; D is unclear. The CDR3 region is CASSLVLSDSGNTIYF. Written as DNA, the CDR3 is TGTGCCAGCAGCTTGGTACTTAGTGACTCTGGAAACACCATATATTTT. The full variable domain, with the rest looked up from reference TRBV5-5 and TRBJ1-3, is DAGVTQSPTHLIKTRGQQVTLRCSPISGHKSVSWYQQVLGQGPQFIFQYYEKEERGRGNFPDRFSARQFPNYSSELNVNALLLGDSALYLCASSLVLSDSGNTIYFGEGSWLTVV.